The T cell receptor beta chain under discussion was sequenced for a study of patients and donors after allogeneic stem cell transplantation. This clonotype was counted a few times. TCRdb reprocessed the RT-PCR reads with MiXCR, giving one entry per CDR3 protein. The sample includes about 160,000 distinct CDR3 sequences, about 40% of them seen just once. Germline CDR1 reads SGHRS; CDR2 reads YFSETQ. The length of the CDR3 is 14 residues. Losses at the gene ends were 4 bases for V and 1 base for J; bases not matched to a gene: 1. The sample comprised blood, either unsorted or a sorted T cell fraction (not recorded which). The source of this sequence is a human donor who was either an allogeneic HSCT recipient or a stem cell or donor lymphocyte infusion donor (not recorded which). It is not recorded whose cells these are; they may come from a transplant donor. The V call is TRBV5-1, the J call TRBJ2-2; 7 bases are shared with TRBD1. The CDR3 sequence: CASSPGGNTGELFF. The CDR3 DNA reads TGCGCCAGCAGCCCAGGGGGGAACACCGGGGAGCTGTTTTTT.